Shown below are 26 T cell receptor beta chains from a single sample sequenced in a study of shared clonotypes between healthy human individuals. Method: immunoSEQ multiplex PCR; TCRdb's copy keeps in-frame clones and lacks some. The data contain about 340,000 clones, 73% of them singletons. Specimen: memory CD4+ T cells sorted from blood. Stated subset: CD45RA-negative fraction. The receptors derive from a man aged 30 to 39 in good health.

V gene TRBV10-1 combines with J gene TRBJ2-3; 11 nucleotides align to TRBD2. The CDR3 is 18 residues long. Germline CDR1 reads WNHNN; CDR2 reads SYGVQD (reference sequence). The ends lost 2 bases at V and 0 bases at J; junction bases unmatched: 7. CDR3 in amino acids: CASSETTRTSGSTDTQYF. DNA for the CDR3: TGCGCCAGCAGTGAGACAACAAGGACTAGCGGGAGCACAGATACGCAGTATTTT.

This chain joins TRBV6-6 and TRBJ2-2, with 8 nucleotides matching TRBD2. CDR3 length: 15 residues. After removal of 2 bases from V and 7 bases from J, the junction contained 6 bases not matched to a gene. Germline V gives CDR1 MNHNY, CDR2 SVGAGI (reference sequence). CDR3 bases: TGTGCCAGCAGTTACGAGACTAGCGTCAACGGGGAGCTGTTTTTT. It translates to CASSYETSVNGELFF.

V and J are TRBV10-3 and TRBJ2-2; tentatively, D is TRBD1 or TRBD2 (6 bases each). CDR3 size: 19 residues. V was shortened by 0 bases and J by 6 bases, with 23 bases between the two germline ends. Germline V CDR1 and CDR2: ENHRY, SYGVKD. CDR3 nucleotide sequence: TGTGCCATCAGTGAGTCGGCGGGGTTGTGGGGGCTTTCGTCCGGGGAGCTGTTTTTT. As protein: CAISESAGLWGLSSGELFF.

V usage is TRBV5-6 and J usage is TRBJ2-1; D is perhaps TRBD2 (6 bases). The V gene lost 4 bases and the J gene lost 10 bases, with 18 bases spanning the gap. Germline CDR1 SGHDT, CDR2 YYEEEE. CDR3 size: 14 residues. The CDR3 loop is CASSPPGRGTEQFF. The CDR3 DNA sequence: TGTGCCAGCAGCCCCCCTGGACGGGGGACCGAGCAGTTCTTC.

The J gene is TRBJ2-3, the V gene TRBV4-1; 11 nucleotides line up with TRBD2. The CDR3 totals 16 residues. The trim removed 2 bases at V and 2 bases at J, leaving 3 bases unmatched. Per germline, CDR1 MGHRA and CDR2 YSYEKL. CDR3 DNA: TGCGCCAGCAGCCAACGACTAGCGGGAAACACAGATACGCAGTATTTT. Amino acids: CASSQRLAGNTDTQYF.

This clone showed up just once. The chain links TRBV5-4 to TRBJ1-2, with 7 bases that match TRBD1. Unmatched junction bases numbered 8, after V lost 2 bases and J lost 7 bases. Germline V lookup: CDR1 SGHNT, CDR2 YYREEE (reference sequence). The CDR3 extends over 14 amino acids. CDR3 sequence reads: CASSLRQGEFGYTF. The CDR3 DNA sequence: TGTGCCAGCAGCTTAAGGCAGGGGGAGTTTGGCTACACCTTC.

V usage is TRBV7-6 and J usage is TRBJ2-3; possibly TRBD2 for D (5 bases). Trimming stripped 5 bases from V and 0 bases from J, with 12 bases between. Per germline, CDR1 SGHVS and CDR2 FNYEAQ. This CDR3 spans 15 amino acids. The CDR3 region has the DNA TGTGCCAGCAGCCCCCAGACTACTAGCACAGATACGCAGTATTTT. Its translation: CASSPQTTSTDTQYF.

The chain uses TRBV27 and TRBJ2-6; 11 nucleotides line up with TRBD2. The V gene end was trimmed by 6 bases and the J gene end by 0 bases; junction bases not matched to a gene: 7. The CDR3 runs to 18 residues. Germline lookup yields CDR1 MNHEY and CDR2 SMNVEV (reference sequence). The CDR3 is CASSSEGLAGSGANVLTF. The CDR3 DNA reads as TGTGCCAGCAGCTCGGAAGGACTAGCGGGCTCTGGGGCCAACGTCCTGACTTTC. The whole variable domain, remainder taken from reference TRBV27 and TRBJ2-6, is EAQVTQNPRYLITVTGKKLTVTCSQNMNHEYMSWYRQDPGLGLRQIYYSMNVEVTDKGDVPEGYKVSRKEKRNFPLILESPSPNQTSLYFCASSSEGLAGSGANVLTFGAGSRLTVL.

This clone was seen more than once but under ten times. The chain employs TRBV7-6 and TRBJ2-2; no clear D. Germline V gives CDR1 SGHVS, CDR2 FNYEAQ. The CDR3 is 13 amino acids. V lost 5 bases and J lost 6, with 10 bases in between. CDR3 sequence reads: CASSAFTAGELFF. The DNA of the CDR3 is TGTGCCAGCAGCGCCTTTACAGCCGGGGAGCTGTTTTTT.

This clone was detected a few times. J is TRBJ2-3 and V is TRBV5-5; a possible D gene is TRBD2 (5 bases). Germline values: CDR1 SGHKS, CDR2 YYEKEE (reference sequence). Trimming pared 2 bases from V and 0 bases from J, leaving 13 bases between. CDR3 length equals 16 residues. The CDR3, as DNA: TGTGCCAGCAGCTTCAGCCCACAGCGGAGCACAGATACGCAGTATTTT. This translates into CASSFSPQRSTDTQYF.

V is TRBV28 and J is TRBJ2-1, with TRBD1 matching 10 bases. The CDR3 consists of 14 residues. CDR1 and CDR2 from the germline V gene are MDHEN and SYDVKM. Germline trimming cut 6 bases from V and 4 bases from J; bases unmatched to any gene: 3. The CDR3 spells CASSWTGGYNEQFF. DNA of the CDR3: TGTGCCAGCAGCTGGACAGGGGGTTACAATGAGCAGTTCTTC.

The V and J genes are TRBV13 and TRBJ2-5; D call uncertain. V dropped 5 bases and J dropped 7 bases, with 11 bases sitting between them. The V gene's germline CDR1 is PRHDT and CDR2 FYEKMQ (reference sequence). CDR3 length: 12 amino acids. In DNA form, the CDR3 reads TGTGCCAGCAGCCCCCCTCTGGGGACCCAGTACTTC. This codes for CASSPPLGTQYF.

With regard to this clone: Being one base from a much bigger clone, this may be a read error. The rearrangement links TRBV5-4 to TRBJ1-3, with D uncertain. This CDR3 has 13 residues. Germline V CDR1 and CDR2: SGHNT, YYREEE (reference sequence). V lost 0 bases and J 1 base, leaving 2 bases between the germline ends. The CDR3 DNA sequence: TGTGCCAGCAGCTTGGTTTCTGGAAACACCATATATTTT. It translates to CASSLVSGNTIYF. Based on the CDR3 plus reference TRBV5-4 and TRBJ1-3, the full variable domain is ETGVTQSPTHLIKTRGQQVTLRCSSQSGHNTVSWYQQALGQGPQFIFQYYREEENGRGNFPPRFSGLQFPNYSSELNVNALELDDSALYLCASSLVSGNTIYFGEGSWLTVV.

The genes are TRBV18 and TRBJ1-1, with 7 bases identical to TRBD1. The CDR3 covers 15 residues. Germline CDR1 KGHSH, CDR2 LQKENI. Trimming removed 1 base from V and 5 bases from J; junction bases left unmatched: 7. The CDR3: CASSPRAGGETEAFF. For the CDR3, the DNA is TGTGCCAGCTCACCACGCGCAGGGGGTGAAACTGAAGCTTTCTTT.

In this sample, this clone turned up once. The chain joins TRBV2 to TRBJ2-7; D not resolved. The germline V gene has CDR1 SNHLY and CDR2 FYNNEI. V was trimmed by 5 bases and J by 1 base, leaving 12 bases between them. There are 14 residues in the CDR3. The CDR3 DNA sequence: TGTGCCAGCAGTAATAGATACGGGTCCTACGAGCAGTACTTC. The encoded protein is CASSNRYGSYEQYF.

This clone was counted a few times. This sequence joins TRBV7-6 and TRBJ1-3; D gene uncertain. Germline V gene sequence: CDR1 SGHVS, CDR2 FNYEAQ. Trimming cost V 1 base and J 0 bases, with 4 bases left between them. CDR3 length equals 14 residues. CDR3 nucleotide sequence: TGTGCCAGCAGCTTAGGTAACTCTGGAAACACCATATATTTT. It is translated as CASSLGNSGNTIYF.

The chain combines TRBV5-1 with TRBJ2-5; the D gene is possibly TRBD2 (6 bases). The germline V gene has CDR1 SGHRS and CDR2 YFSETQ. V was trimmed by 4 bases and J by 5 bases, leaving 12 bases between them. The length of the CDR3 is 13 residues. CDR3 coding DNA: TGCGCCAGCAGCACCCCGGAGGGGGAGACCCAGTACTTC. Its translation: CASSTPEGETQYF. Supplemented by reference TRBV5-1 and TRBJ2-5, the full variable domain reads KAGVTQTPRYLIKTRGQQVTLSCSPISGHRSVSWYQQTPGQGLQFLFEYFSETQRNKGNFPGRFSGRQFSNSRSEMNVSTLELGDSALYLCASSTPEGETQYFGPGTRLLVL.

The chain is built from TRBV11-2 and TRBJ2-3; TRBD2 matches at 7 bases. V lost 7 bases to trimming and J lost 0 bases; unmatched junction nucleotides: 10. The germline gives CDR1 SGHAT, CDR2 FQNNGV. The CDR3 contains 16 residues. The chain's CDR3 is CASTPQSGTSTDTQYF. The CDR3 DNA is TGTGCCAGCACCCCCCAGAGCGGGACGAGCACAGATACGCAGTATTTT.

V and J are TRBV5-6 and TRBJ1-3; D not certain. This CDR3 comprises 15 residues. V was trimmed by 4 bases and J by 0 bases, leaving 11 bases between them. In germline, CDR1 is SGHDT, CDR2 YYEEEE. CDR3 bases: TGTGCCAGCAGCGACACCGGCCACTCTGGAAACACCATATATTTT. Translated: CASSDTGHSGNTIYF.

The rearrangement links TRBV7-2 to TRBJ1-4; 9 bases fit TRBD1. Germline CDR1 is SGHTA and CDR2 is FQGNSA. V gave up 1 base and J gave up 5 bases; unmatched junction bases: 5. This CDR3 comprises 16 residues. The CDR3, as DNA: TGTGCCAGCAGCTTAGGAACAGGGGGCGGGAATGAAAAACTGTTTTTT. This translates into CASSLGTGGGNEKLFF.

The rearrangement uses TRBV11-3 and TRBJ2-2; D may be TRBD2 (5 bases). With 5 bases removed from V and 6 bases from J, the gap between germline ends came to 16 bases. Germline CDR1 and CDR2: SGHNT and YENEEA. The CDR3 is 15 amino acids. CDR3 in amino acids: CASSRSGVAAGELFF. CDR3 nucleotides: TGTGCCAGCAGCCGATCCGGGGTGGCCGCCGGGGAGCTGTTTTTT.

The chain combines TRBV28 with TRBJ2-7; a weak D match, TRBD1 (5 bases). Trimming took 5 bases from V and 1 from J, leaving 15 bases between them. Germline CDR1 MDHEN, CDR2 SYDVKM. This CDR3 is built from 15 residues. The CDR3 sequence: CASSRALDRSYEQYF. CDR3 bases: TGTGCCAGCAGTCGTGCACTTGACAGATCCTACGAGCAGTACTTC. Full variable domain (missing parts from reference TRBV28 and TRBJ2-7): DVKVTQSSRYLVKRTGEKVFLECVQDMDHENMFWYRQDPGLGLRLIYFSYDVKMKEKGDIPEGYSVSREKKERFSLILESASTNQTSMYLCASSRALDRSYEQYFGPGTRLTVT.

The chain uses TRBV28 and TRBJ1-4; the match to TRBD1 covers 8 bases. Germline assignment: CDR1 MDHEN and CDR2 SYDVKM. The V gene end was trimmed by 4 bases and the J gene end by 8 bases; junction bases not matched to a gene: 12. The CDR3 length is 16 residues. CDR3 DNA: TGTGCCAGCAGTTCCATCACCAGGGGGCTGGGGGAAAAACTGTTTTTT. Its protein is CASSSITRGLGEKLFF.

A remark on this clone: A far larger clone is one nucleotide away, so this likely arose from a read error. V and J are TRBV6-1 and TRBJ2-2; no definite D call. The germline CDR1 and CDR2 sequences are MNHNS and SASEGT. V was shortened by 6 bases and J by 2 bases, with 1 base between the two germline ends. The CDR3 is made up of 11 amino acids. The CDR3: CASRNTGELFF. The CDR3 DNA is TGTGCCAGCAGAAACACCGGGGAGCTGTTTTTT.

V and J are TRBV2 and TRBJ2-5; 10 nucleotides line up with TRBD1. The CDR3 sequence is 15 residues long. After removal of 6 bases from V and 4 bases from J, the junction contained 8 bases not matched to a gene. Germline CDR1 SNHLY, CDR2 FYNNEI. The CDR3 protein is CASSSTGGFPETQYF. The CDR3 nucleotides read TGTGCCAGCAGCTCGACAGGGGGCTTCCCAGAGACCCAGTACTTC. Filled out from reference TRBV2 and TRBJ2-5, the complete variable domain reads EPEVTQTPSHQVTQMGQEVILRCVPISNHLYFYWYRQILGQKVEFLVSFYNNEISEKSEIFDDQFSVERPDGSNFTLKIRSTKLEDSAMYFCASSSTGGFPETQYFGPGTRLLVL.

To note about this clone: Its ends do not fully match the called genes, so a read error is possible. Other DNA sequences in the same sample also yield this CDR3. In DNA, the CDR3 is TGTGCCAGCAGTGAATACCACACCTCCTACGAGCAGTATTTC. Translating it yields CASSEYHTSYEQYF. The gene calls are TRBV25-1 and TRBJ2-7; the D is unclear. Per germline, CDR1 MGHDK and CDR2 SYGVNS. There are 14 residues in the CDR3.